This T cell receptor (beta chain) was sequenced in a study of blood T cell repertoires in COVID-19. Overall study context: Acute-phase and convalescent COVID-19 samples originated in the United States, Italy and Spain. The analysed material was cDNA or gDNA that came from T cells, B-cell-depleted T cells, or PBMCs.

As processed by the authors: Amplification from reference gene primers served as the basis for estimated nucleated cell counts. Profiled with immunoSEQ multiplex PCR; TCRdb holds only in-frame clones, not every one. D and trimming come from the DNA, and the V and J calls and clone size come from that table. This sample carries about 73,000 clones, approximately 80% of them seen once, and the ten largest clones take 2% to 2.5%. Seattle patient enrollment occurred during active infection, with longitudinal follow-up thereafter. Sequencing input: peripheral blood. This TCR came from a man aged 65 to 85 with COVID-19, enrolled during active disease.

The CDR3 is CASSSGLAGATDTQYF. CDR3 DNA sequence: TGTGCCAGCTCATCGGGACTAGCGGGAGCCACAGATACGCAGTATTTT. This sequence joins TRBV18 and TRBJ2-3, with TRBD2 matching 14 bases. Germline V gene lookup returns CDR1 KGHSH and CDR2 LQKENI. This CDR3 spans 16 amino acids. V lost 5 bases and J lost 2; bases outside the gene matches: 3.